This T cell receptor beta chain was recorded in a study of shared clonotypes between healthy human individuals (dated by TCRdb to between 2020 and 2021). A note on the overall study: Three men and a couple of women, aged 18 to 49 years, made up the cohort. Libraries were prepared and TCR repertoires were sequenced by different laboratories using diverse techniques, in order to increase sequencing depth and limit assay-specific biases. For each donor, CD4 naive and CD4 memory were each run on three plates, CD8 naive on two plates, and CD8 memory on one plate. To estimate repertoire size and how much clonotype sharing occurs between individuals, the study deeply sequenced the blood TCR repertoires of several healthy adults. Per donor, leukapheresis produced somewhere between about 0.85 and 10 billion PBMCs.

Overall results and qualifications from the work: Only blood was sampled, and tissue TCR repertoires likely differ from those in blood. Naive subsets generally had larger estimated clonotype richness than memory subsets did. Pairwise subsampling indicated that sequencing depth was expected to affect the degree of clonotype sharing among donors. The genetic and exposure-history diversity represented was limited by the small number of donors. Compared with non-shared clonotypes, the clonotypes found in all four sorted-subset donors had higher generation probabilities. Approximately 5% of naive CD4, around 3.6% of naive CD8, about 2.4% of memory CD4, and approximately 0.39% of memory CD8 clonotypes were shared across four donors. Even with the large sequencing depth, rarefaction of the sorted-subset datasets indicated that sequencing was incomplete.

This clone was found once. Its binding antigen is unknown. Nothing much larger sits one base from this clone, and base qualities are not available. For the CD8 naive samples, CD45RO-negative cells were positively selected for CCR7, yielding a CD45RA+CCR7+ population from which TemRA cells were excluded. The donors were healthy, HIV-negative adults who had no recently reported acute infections or vaccinations. Only Caucasian adults living in Nashville, Tennessee, USA were represented among the donors. Blood was collected by leukapheresis, and PBMCs were isolated by Ficoll-Histopaque density gradient centrifugation and then cryopreserved in liquid nitrogen vapor phase. Analytical flow cytometry was used to check the purity and quantity of every magnetically sorted T cell population. Each sorted fraction had its genomic DNA isolated and then quantified by UV absorbance on a Nanodrop 2000c. Using the deep immunoSEQ assay, multiplex PCR amplified TCR CDR3 regions from genomic DNA. Extracted genomic DNA from each cell subset was spread evenly across all wells of several immunoSEQ 96-well plates, with each plate serving as a replicate. For sorted subsets, approximately 190 ng of genomic DNA, equivalent to 25,000 to 35,000 T cell genomes, went into each replicate PCR. Purified libraries were measured with a Qubit 3.0 fluorometer, size-checked on a Bioanalyzer 2100, and measured again with the KAPA Library Quantification kit. Each immunoSEQ 96-well plate was sequenced on its own single-read 150-cycle Illumina NextSeq 550 flow cell. Regarding the original processing steps: Because only junctional sequences without quality scores were contained in the immunoSEQ output, filtering matching that applied to full-length reads could not be performed. To assign V/J genes and CDR3, sequences were annotated against IMGT germline references using PyIR, a Python wrapper for IgBLAST v1.9. Any read was removed if the V/J assignment was weak (E-value above 1e-6), the CDR3 was missing, or the read contained stop codons, out-of-frame junctions, or ambiguous translated residues. A V3J clonotype was defined by an identical inferred V gene, J gene, and CDR3 amino acid sequence. Percentage overlap between repertoires was calculated by dividing the number of shared unique clonotypes by the size of the smaller repertoire. RTK rarefaction, the Chao1 estimator, and Recon v2.1 estimates of unobserved clonotypes were used to assess repertoire richness. Generation probabilities for all TCRbeta clonotypes obtained by the gDNA method from four donors were computed using OLGA. In TCRdb, the immuneACCESS table is reduced to in-frame sequences with V and J assigned. These tables do not hold every clone; where another copy was compared, an unresolved V gene accounts for under half, and the others remain unexplained. That table supplies the V and J calls and clone size; D and trimming were determined from the DNA. In all, the sample holds 2 million to 2.5 million clones, and about 95% of those were seen once. Together, the top ten hold around 1.1% of the sample.

This TCR was recovered from a man aged 18 to 30 in good health. Sequences were obtained from naive CD8+ T cells sorted from blood. The cell subset or site tag for this specimen amounts to: CD45RA+CCR7+.

The CDR3 amino acid sequence is: CAASRPGYEQYF. The sequenced DNA: TGTGCCGCGAGTCGGCCGGGCTACGAGCAGTACTTC. The rearrangement combines TRBV6-1 with TRBJ2-7; no D gene is confidently identified. Deletion took 11 bases off V and 3 bases off J, with a span of 14 bases between the germline ends. The germline V gene specifies MNHNS as CDR1 and SASEGT as CDR2. The CDR3 contains 12 residues, cysteine and phenylalanine counted. Just CDR3 DNA is preserved here, 36 bases in frame from base 1.